This entry is about one T cell receptor (beta chain). Its antigen is as yet unknown. The data were taken from a study of monozygotic twins with inflammatory bowel disease. Study-wide results and limits: Findings did not support one strong IBD-associated signal or clonotype.

The CDR3 is made up of 17 amino acids. Germline V CDR1 and CDR2: MNHEY, SVGAGI. Donors gave 2 to 3 ml of blood apiece. TCRdb reprocessed the 5' RACE reads, keeping one entry per CDR3 protein, no DNA. The sample totals 200,000 to 250,000 distinct CDR3 sequences; its top ten clones hold approximately 1.5%. J is TRBJ1-5 and V is TRBV6-5. The TCR was taken from a human donor with ulcerative colitis or Crohn's disease, or a healthy co-twin of an affected twin (not recorded which). Source material: blood. The CDR3 sequence: CASSYSGGRGSNQPQHF.